This passage covers 20 T cell receptor beta chains from one sample sequenced in a study of shared clonotypes between healthy human individuals. Using immunoSEQ multiplex PCR, the repertoire was profiled, and TCRdb retains in-frame clones only, with some absent. The sample records approximately 2.4 million clones, almost 96% being singletons. The sequenced material came from naive CD4+ T cells sorted from blood. As to subset: CD45RA+ positively selected. All receptors come from a man between 18 and 29 years old in good health.

This rearrangement joins TRBV5-4 to TRBJ1-2; TRBD1 is a possible D gene (5 bases). The ends were cut back, 4 bases at V and 7 bases at J, with 17 bases in the middle. The length of the CDR3 is 14 residues. Germline CDR1 is SGHNT and CDR2 is YYREEE (reference sequence). The CDR3 DNA reads TGTGCCAGCAGCCCCGGGACTTCAGAAAGTGGCTACACCTTC. It translates to CASSPGTSESGYTF.

The chain couples TRBV29-1 to TRBJ2-7, with TRBD2 as a possible D gene (5 bases). The CDR3 loop spans 16 amino acids. V lost 1 base and J 6 bases, leaving 22 bases between the germline ends. Germline V CDR1 and CDR2: SQVTM, ANQGSEA. The CDR3 bases are TGCAGCGTTGAAGCTGGAGGAACCCTGTCTACTAGCGAGCAGTACTTC. This encodes CSVEAGGTLSTSEQYF.

This chain connects TRBV6-1 to TRBJ2-7; unclear D gene. CDR3 length: 14 amino acids. Germline lookup yields CDR1 MNHNS and CDR2 SASEGT. V was cut by 3 bases and J by 3 bases, with 12 bases left in between. Here the CDR3 reads CASSESSGFYEQYF. CDR3 bases: TGTGCCAGCAGTGAGAGCTCAGGTTTCTACGAGCAGTACTTC.

The gene calls are TRBV10-3 and TRBJ2-3; D uncertain. Deletions cut 7 bases from V and 1 base from J, with 9 bases between. Germline V lookup: CDR1 ENHRY, CDR2 SYGVKD. The CDR3 is 13 residues long. DNA of the CDR3: TGTGCCATCAAGGAAGGCGGCACAGATACGCAGTATTTT. Translating gives CAIKEGGTDTQYF.

The V and J genes are TRBV4-3 and TRBJ2-7; 7 bases are shared with TRBD1. Germline CDR1 and CDR2: LGHNA and YSLEER. Trimming at V came to 1 base and at J to 4 bases, leaving 4 bases not matched to a gene. CDR3 length: 14 amino acids. CDR3 sequence: CASSQGTGVYEQYF. The CDR3 DNA reads TGCGCCAGCAGCCAAGGAACAGGGGTGTACGAGCAGTACTTC.

The CDR3 is CASSRNGGLTGELFF. The CDR3 DNA follows: TGTGCCAGCAGCCGTAATGGCGGTCTTACCGGGGAGCTGTTTTTT. This rearrangement joins TRBV7-2 to TRBJ2-2, with unresolved D. Deletions cut 5 bases from V and 5 bases from J, with 15 bases between. The CDR3 length is 15 residues. Germline CDR1 SGHTA, CDR2 FQGNSA.

V is TRBV6-1 and J is TRBJ2-3; 7 nucleotides align to TRBD1. V lost 6 bases to trimming and J lost 6 bases; unmatched junction nucleotides: 9. Germline values: CDR1 MNHNS, CDR2 SASEGT. This CDR3 region has 14 residues. In nucleotides, the CDR3 is TGTGCCAGCAGCCTAGGCCAGGACAGGGATACGCAGTATTTT. Amino acids: CASSLGQDRDTQYF.

In its sample, this clone was seen a few times. The chain uses TRBV30 and TRBJ1-5, with 11 bases lining up with TRBD1. CDR1 is GTSNPN, CDR2 SVGIG, per germline (reference sequence). This CDR3 spans 15 amino acids. The V segment lost 1 base and the J segment 6 bases; nucleotides outside the gene matches: 5. DNA of the CDR3: TGTGCCTGGAGTGCGGACAGGGGGCGTGGTCAGCCCCAGCATTTT. Protein: CAWSADRGRGQPQHF.

The rearrangement links TRBV5-6 to TRBJ1-1, with D uncertain. The CDR3 has 16 residues. The ends were cut back, 0 bases at V and 0 bases at J, with 12 bases in the middle. Looked up from germline, CDR1 is SGHDT and CDR2 is YYEEEE. This CDR3 reads CASSLATGSMNTEAFF. The CDR3 bases are TGTGCCAGCAGCTTGGCCACGGGCAGTATGAACACTGAAGCTTTCTTT.

This CDR3 is CAWGTGRISGNTIYF. The CDR3 DNA reads TGTGCCTGGGGGACAGGGAGAATCTCTGGAAACACCATATATTTT. The chain employs TRBV30 and TRBJ1-3, with 9 bases aligning to TRBD1. There are 15 residues in the CDR3. CDR1 is GTSNPN and CDR2 is SVGIG in the germline V gene (reference sequence). Germline trimming cut 5 bases from V and 0 bases from J; bases unmatched to any gene: 5.

V and J are TRBV4-1 and TRBJ2-7; D not resolved. V gave up 0 bases and J gave up 5 bases, with 14 bases separating them. The CDR3 spans 15 residues. Germline V gene sequence: CDR1 MGHRA, CDR2 YSYEKL. CDR3 in DNA: TGCGCCAGCAGCCAAGATCTTCTGGGGTCGGACGAGCAGTACTTC. This codes for CASSQDLLGSDEQYF.

The CDR3 DNA follows: TGTGCCAGCAGCCAAAAGAAAGGGGGATCCCACGAGCAGTACTTC. It encodes CASSQKKGGSHEQYF. This rearrangement joins TRBV14 to TRBJ2-7, with a weak D call TRBD1 (6 bases). Germline CDR1 reads SGHDN; CDR2 reads FVKESK. Trimming cost V 2 bases and J 5 bases, with 16 bases left between them. The CDR3 runs 15 residues.

This clone appeared once. Other DNA sequences in this sample translate to the same CDR3. The V and J genes are TRBV18 and TRBJ2-2; D may be TRBD1 (6 bases). V was pared by 0 bases and J by 4 bases, with 6 bases between. The CDR3 runs to 14 residues. Germline V gene sequence: CDR1 KGHSH, CDR2 LQKENI. CDR3: CASSPPGATGELFF. In nucleotides, the CDR3 is TGTGCCAGCTCACCACCGGGGGCCACCGGGGAGCTGTTTTTT.

The rearrangement joins TRBV5-1 to TRBJ2-2; maybe TRBD1 (6 bases). The CDR3 contains 14 residues. Trimming removed 7 bases from V and 8 bases from J, with 18 bases in between. Germline V gene sequence: CDR1 SGHRS, CDR2 YFSETQ. CDR3 coding DNA: TGCGCCAGCCCGCTCGTACAGGGAAGGGGGGAGCTGTTTTTT. Translated: CASPLVQGRGELFF.

The V call is TRBV28, the J call TRBJ2-3; TRBD2 agrees at 13 bases. The germline V gene has CDR1 MDHEN and CDR2 SYDVKM. This CDR3 region has 14 residues. V lost 8 bases and J lost 5; bases outside the gene matches: 4. In nucleotides, the CDR3 is TGTGCCAGCGGGACTAGCGGGGAATTAGATACGCAGTATTTT. Protein sequence: CASGTSGELDTQYF.

V and J are TRBV6-5 and TRBJ2-7; either TRBD1 or TRBD2 may supply D (5 bases each). Germline V gene data show CDR1 as MNHEY and CDR2 as SVGAGI. The CDR3 is 11 amino acids. V lost 6 bases and J lost 8, with 11 bases in between. CDR3 residues: CASSTPGQQYF. The CDR3, as DNA: TGTGCCAGCAGCACCCCGGGACAGCAGTACTTC.

The chain uses TRBV6-5 and TRBJ2-6, with D unresolved. The CDR3 runs 15 residues. Deletions cut 4 bases from V and 4 bases from J, with 11 bases between. Germline V gives CDR1 MNHEY, CDR2 SVGAGI. CDR3 loop: CASSSPRSGANVLTF. In DNA form, the CDR3 reads TGTGCCAGCAGTTCCCCGAGGTCGGGGGCCAACGTCCTGACTTTC.

V and J are TRBV30 and TRBJ2-3; D gene unclear. CDR3 length equals 15 residues. Germline loops: CDR1 GTSNPN, CDR2 SVGIG (reference sequence). The V end was cut by 0 bases, the J end by 5 bases, with 15 bases between. CDR3 in DNA: TGTGCCTGGAGTGTATATTTCCGCAACAGAGATACGCAGTATTTT. Translation gives CAWSVYFRNRDTQYF.

Points on this clone: Other DNA sequences within the sample encode an identical CDR3. The J gene is TRBJ2-7, the V gene TRBV29-1, with 8 bases that match TRBD1. Trimming removed 1 base from V and 4 bases from J; junction bases left unmatched: 3. Germline V gene sequence: CDR1 SQVTM, CDR2 ANQGSEA. This CDR3 has 13 residues. CDR3 nucleotides: TGCAGCGTTGAAGGTCAGGGGGCGTACGAGCAGTACTTC. Its protein product is CSVEGQGAYEQYF.

A word on this clone: The junction does not match germline at one end; this may be a read error. V gene TRBV7-7 combines with J gene TRBJ2-5; weak D call: TRBD2 (6 bases). The CDR3 covers 15 residues. From germline, CDR1 is SSHAT and CDR2 FNYEAQ (reference sequence). CDR3 amino acids: CASSYRDGGRETQYF. CDR3 in DNA: TGTGCTAGCAGCTACCGGGACGGAGGGCGAGAGACCCAGTACTTC.